These 4 T cell receptor beta chains were all obtained from the same sample, sequenced in a study of blood T cell repertoires in COVID-19. Measured with immunoSEQ multiplex PCR; TCRdb has only the in-frame clones, and not every one. The data contain hundreds of thousands of clones, roughly 87% of them singletons. The sample comprised peripheral blood. These receptors were taken from a woman under 30 who had recovered from COVID-19.

V is TRBV6-5 and J is TRBJ2-3, with 9 bases identical to TRBD2. Germline CDR1 is MNHEY and CDR2 is SVGAGI. J gave up 6 bases and V 3 bases, and 7 bases lay outside the gene matches. The CDR3 is 15 residues long. CDR3 in DNA: TGTGCCAGCAGTTATAGCGGGAGAGGCGGGGATACGCAGTATTTT. This translates into CASSYSGRGGDTQYF.

The sample holds one count of this clone. V is TRBV6-5 and J is TRBJ2-1; D is ambiguous. CDR1 is MNHEY, CDR2 SVGAGI, per germline. This CDR3 spans 12 amino acids. V was clipped by 8 bases and J by 9 bases, with 14 bases between them. This CDR3 is CASPNGRVEQFF. In nucleotides, the CDR3 is TGTGCCAGCCCGAACGGTCGGGTTGAGCAGTTCTTC.

The CDR3 region has the DNA TGTGCCAGCAGTTTAGGGGGGTTTTACGAGCAGTACTTC. Translation gives CASSLGGFYEQYF. The rearrangement joins TRBV27 to TRBJ2-7; D might be TRBD2 (6 bases). Trimming stripped 2 bases from V and 4 bases from J, with 9 bases between. The CDR3 contains 13 residues. Germline V CDR1 and CDR2: MNHEY, SMNVEV (reference sequence).

This chain uses TRBV7-2 with TRBJ2-3, with TRBD2 matching over 8 bases. The ends lost 3 bases at V and 2 bases at J; junction bases unmatched: 7. The germline gives CDR1 SGHTA, CDR2 FQGNSA. The CDR3 has 16 residues. CDR3 residues: CASSFRAGGPTDTQYF. CDR3 bases: TGTGCCAGCAGCTTTCGTGCGGGAGGTCCCACAGATACGCAGTATTTT.